The entry below describes one T cell receptor beta chain. This clonotype was counted a few times. Its antigen target is currently unknown. Nothing much larger sits one base from this clone, and base qualities are not available. The library came from RT-PCR. Sequenced on an Illumina HiSeq 2500. TCRdb cleaned the public reads at Q25 with fastp, built clones with MiXCR and kept in-frame beta chains. Rows with one shared CDR3 protein collapse into an entry with the most common genes and DNA. The sample table shows roughly 700,000 distinct CDR3 sequences, and more than 11% are seen once. Clones ranked in the top ten supply 6% to 8% of the sample. The entry originates in a study of response to subunit inactivated influenza vaccine (dated by TCRdb to the late 2010s). Regarding the complete study: To follow how T cells responded to a trivalent subunit inactivated influenza vaccine, the researchers relied on deep quantitative profiling of the T cell receptor repertoire.

What the authors observed across the whole study: According to the authors, only a limited number of new T cells may be recruited by each seasonal influenza vaccination.

This clonotype was obtained from a man in his fifties or sixties who received an inactivated influenza vaccine. Donor details come from another sample of the same person, matched by shared clones. The material was PBMCs from blood, obtained less than 15 days before vaccination.

CDR3 sequence: CASSQLRDSNNEQFF. The DNA sequence is given as TGTGCCAGCAGCCAGCTCCGGGACTCAAACAATGAGCAGTTCTTC. The sequence is built from TRBV4-2 and TRBJ2-1; the D gene is possibly TRBD2, with 6 bases matching. According to the germline V gene, CDR1 reads LGHNA and CDR2 reads YNFKEQ. Its CDR3 holds 15 amino acids, cysteine through phenylalanine. This entry keeps only the CDR3 DNA: 45 bases, framed from base 1. Between the V and J ends, shortened by 3 bases and 5 bases respectively, the junction contains 14 bases.